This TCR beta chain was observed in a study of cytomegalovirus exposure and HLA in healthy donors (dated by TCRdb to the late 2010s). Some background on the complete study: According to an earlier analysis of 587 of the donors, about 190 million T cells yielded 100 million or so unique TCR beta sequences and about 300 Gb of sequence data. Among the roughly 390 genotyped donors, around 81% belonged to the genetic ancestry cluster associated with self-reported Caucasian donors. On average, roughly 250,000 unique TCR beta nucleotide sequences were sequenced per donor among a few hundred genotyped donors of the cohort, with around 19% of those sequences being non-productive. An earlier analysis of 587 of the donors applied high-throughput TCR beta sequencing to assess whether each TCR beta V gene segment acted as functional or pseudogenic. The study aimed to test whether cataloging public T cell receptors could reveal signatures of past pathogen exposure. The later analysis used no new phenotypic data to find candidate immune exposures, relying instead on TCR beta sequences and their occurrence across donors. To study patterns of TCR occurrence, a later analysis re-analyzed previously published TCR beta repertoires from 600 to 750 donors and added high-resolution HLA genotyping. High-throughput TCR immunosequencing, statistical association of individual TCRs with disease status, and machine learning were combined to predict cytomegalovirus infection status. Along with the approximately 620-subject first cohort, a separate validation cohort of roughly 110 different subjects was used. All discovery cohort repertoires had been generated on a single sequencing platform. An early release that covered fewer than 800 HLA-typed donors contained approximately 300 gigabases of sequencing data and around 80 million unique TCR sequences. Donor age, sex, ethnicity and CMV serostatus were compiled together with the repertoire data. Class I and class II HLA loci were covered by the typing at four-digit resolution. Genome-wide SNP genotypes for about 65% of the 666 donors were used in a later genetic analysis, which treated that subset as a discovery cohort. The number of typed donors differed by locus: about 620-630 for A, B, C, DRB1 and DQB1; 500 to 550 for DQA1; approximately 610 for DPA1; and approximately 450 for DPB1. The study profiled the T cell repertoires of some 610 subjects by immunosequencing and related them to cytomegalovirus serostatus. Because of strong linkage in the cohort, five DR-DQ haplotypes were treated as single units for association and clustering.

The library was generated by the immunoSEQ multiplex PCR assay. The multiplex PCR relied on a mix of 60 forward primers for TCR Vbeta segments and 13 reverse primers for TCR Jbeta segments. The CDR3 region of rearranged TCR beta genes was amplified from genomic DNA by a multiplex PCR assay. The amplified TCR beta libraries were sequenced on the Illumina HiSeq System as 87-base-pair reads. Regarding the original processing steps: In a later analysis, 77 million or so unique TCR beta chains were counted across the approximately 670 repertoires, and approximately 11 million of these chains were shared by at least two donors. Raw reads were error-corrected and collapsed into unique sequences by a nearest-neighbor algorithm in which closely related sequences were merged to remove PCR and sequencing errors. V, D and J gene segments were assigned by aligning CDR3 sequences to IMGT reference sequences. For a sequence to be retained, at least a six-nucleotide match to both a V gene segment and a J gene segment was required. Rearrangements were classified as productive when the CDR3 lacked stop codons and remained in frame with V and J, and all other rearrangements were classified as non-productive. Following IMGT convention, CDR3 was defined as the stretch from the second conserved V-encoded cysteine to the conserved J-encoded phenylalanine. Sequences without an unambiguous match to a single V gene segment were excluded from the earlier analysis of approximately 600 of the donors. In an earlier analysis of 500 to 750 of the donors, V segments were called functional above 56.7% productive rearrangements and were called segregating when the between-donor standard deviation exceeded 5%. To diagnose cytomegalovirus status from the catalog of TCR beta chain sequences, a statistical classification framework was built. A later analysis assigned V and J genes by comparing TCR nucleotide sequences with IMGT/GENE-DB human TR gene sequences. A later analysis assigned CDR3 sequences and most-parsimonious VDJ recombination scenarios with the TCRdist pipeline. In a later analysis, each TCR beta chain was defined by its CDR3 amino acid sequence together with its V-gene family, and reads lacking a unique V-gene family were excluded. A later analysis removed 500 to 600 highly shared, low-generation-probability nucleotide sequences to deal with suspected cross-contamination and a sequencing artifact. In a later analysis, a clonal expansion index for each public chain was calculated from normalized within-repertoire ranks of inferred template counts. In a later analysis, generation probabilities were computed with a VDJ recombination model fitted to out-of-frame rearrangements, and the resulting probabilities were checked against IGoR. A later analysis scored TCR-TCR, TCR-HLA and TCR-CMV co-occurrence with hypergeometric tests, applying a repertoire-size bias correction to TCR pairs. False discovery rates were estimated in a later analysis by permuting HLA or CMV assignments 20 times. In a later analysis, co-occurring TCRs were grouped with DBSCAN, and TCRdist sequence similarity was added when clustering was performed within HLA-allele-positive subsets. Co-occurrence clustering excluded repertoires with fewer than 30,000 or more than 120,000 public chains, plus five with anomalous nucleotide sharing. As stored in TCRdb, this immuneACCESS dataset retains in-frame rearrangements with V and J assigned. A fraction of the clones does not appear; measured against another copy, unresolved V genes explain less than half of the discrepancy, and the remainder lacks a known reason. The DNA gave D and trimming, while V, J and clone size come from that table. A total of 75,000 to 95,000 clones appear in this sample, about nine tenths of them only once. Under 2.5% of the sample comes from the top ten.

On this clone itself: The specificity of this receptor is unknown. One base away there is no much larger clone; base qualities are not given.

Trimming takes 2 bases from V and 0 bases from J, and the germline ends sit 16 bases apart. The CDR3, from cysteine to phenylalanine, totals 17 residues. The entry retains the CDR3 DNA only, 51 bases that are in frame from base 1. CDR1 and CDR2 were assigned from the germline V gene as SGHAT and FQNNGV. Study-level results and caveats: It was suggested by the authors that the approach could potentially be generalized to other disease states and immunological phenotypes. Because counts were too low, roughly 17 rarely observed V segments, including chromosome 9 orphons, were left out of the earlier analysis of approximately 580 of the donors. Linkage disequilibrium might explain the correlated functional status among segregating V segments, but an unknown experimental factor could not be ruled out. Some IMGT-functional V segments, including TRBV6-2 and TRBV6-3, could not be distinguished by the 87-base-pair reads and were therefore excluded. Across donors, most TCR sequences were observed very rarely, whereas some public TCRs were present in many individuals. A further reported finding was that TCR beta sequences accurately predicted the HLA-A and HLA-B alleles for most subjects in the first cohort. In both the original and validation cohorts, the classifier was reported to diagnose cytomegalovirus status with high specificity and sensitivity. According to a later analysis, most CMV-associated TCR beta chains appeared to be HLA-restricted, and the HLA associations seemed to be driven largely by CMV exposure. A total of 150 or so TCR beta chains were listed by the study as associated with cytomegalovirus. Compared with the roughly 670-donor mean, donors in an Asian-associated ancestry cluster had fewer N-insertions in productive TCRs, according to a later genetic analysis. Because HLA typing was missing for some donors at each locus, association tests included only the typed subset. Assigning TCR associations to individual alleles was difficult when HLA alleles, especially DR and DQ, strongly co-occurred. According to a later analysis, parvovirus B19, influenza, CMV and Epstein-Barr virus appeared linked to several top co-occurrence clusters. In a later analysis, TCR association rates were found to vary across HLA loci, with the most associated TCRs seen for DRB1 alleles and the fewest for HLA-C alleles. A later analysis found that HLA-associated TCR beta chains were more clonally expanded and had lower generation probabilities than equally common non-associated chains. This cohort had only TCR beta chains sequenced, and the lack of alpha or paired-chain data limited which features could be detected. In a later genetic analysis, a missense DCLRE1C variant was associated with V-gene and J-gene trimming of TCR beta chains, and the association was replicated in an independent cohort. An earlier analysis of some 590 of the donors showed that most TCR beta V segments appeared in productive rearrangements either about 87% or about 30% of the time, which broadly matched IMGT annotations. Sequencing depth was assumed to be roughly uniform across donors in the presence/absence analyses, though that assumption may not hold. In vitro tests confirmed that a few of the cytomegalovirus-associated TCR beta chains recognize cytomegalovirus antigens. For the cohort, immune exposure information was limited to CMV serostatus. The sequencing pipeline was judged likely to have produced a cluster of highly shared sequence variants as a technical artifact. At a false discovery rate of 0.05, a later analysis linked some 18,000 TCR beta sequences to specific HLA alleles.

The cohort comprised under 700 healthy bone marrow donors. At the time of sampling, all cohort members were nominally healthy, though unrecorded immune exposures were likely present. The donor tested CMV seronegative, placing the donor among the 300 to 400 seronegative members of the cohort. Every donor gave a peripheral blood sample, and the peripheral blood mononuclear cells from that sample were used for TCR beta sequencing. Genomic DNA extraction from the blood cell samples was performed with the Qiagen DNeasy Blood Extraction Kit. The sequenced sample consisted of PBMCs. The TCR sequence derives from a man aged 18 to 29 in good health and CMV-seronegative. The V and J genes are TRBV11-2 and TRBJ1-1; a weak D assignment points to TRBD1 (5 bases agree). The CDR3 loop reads CASSLRPAAGMNTEAFF. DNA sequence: TGTGCCAGCAGCTTAAGGCCGGCGGCAGGGATGAACACTGAAGCTTTCTTT.